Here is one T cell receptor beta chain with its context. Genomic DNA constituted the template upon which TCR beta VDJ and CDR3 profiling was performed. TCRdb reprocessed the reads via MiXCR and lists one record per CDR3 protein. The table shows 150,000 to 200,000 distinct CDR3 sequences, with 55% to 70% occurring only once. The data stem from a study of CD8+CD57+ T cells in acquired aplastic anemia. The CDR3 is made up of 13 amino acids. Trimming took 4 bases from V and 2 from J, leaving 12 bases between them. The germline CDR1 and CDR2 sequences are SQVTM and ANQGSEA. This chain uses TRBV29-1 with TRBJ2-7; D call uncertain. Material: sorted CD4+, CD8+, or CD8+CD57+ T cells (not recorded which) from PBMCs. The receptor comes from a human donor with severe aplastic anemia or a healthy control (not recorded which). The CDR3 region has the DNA TGCAGCGTTGGTGAGAACGGACCCTACGAGCAGTACTTC. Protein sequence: CSVGENGPYEQYF.